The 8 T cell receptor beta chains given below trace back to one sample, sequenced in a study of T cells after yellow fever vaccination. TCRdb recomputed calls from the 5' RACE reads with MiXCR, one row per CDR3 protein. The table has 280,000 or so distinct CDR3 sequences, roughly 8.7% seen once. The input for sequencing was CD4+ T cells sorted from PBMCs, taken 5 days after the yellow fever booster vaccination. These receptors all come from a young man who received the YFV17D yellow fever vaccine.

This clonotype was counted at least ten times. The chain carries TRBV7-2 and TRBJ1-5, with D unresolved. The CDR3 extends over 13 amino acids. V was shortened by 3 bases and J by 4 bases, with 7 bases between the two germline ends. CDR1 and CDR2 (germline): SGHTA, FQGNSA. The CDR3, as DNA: TGTGCCAGCAGCTTTGAGAGGAATCAGCCCCAGCATTTT. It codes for CASSFERNQPQHF.

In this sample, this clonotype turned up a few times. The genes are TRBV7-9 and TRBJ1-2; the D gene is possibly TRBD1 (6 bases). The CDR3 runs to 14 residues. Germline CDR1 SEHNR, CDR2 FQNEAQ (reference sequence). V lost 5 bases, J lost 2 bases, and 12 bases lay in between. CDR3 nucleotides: TGTGCCAGCAGCCATCGGGACAAGAACTATGGCTACACCTTC. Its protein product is CASSHRDKNYGYTF.

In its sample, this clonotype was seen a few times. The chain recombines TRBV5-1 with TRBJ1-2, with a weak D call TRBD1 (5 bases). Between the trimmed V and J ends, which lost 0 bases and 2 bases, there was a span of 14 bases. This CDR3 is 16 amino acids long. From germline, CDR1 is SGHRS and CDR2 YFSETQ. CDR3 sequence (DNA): TGCGCCAGCAGCTTGGCCTATGGGGGGTCGAACTATGGCTACACCTTC. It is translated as CASSLAYGGSNYGYTF.

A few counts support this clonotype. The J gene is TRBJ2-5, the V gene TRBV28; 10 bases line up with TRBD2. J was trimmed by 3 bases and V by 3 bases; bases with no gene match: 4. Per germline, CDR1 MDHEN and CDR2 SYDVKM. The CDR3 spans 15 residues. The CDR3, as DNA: TGTGCCAGCAGTTTTTGGGGGACTAGCGAAGAGACCCAGTACTTC. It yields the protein CASSFWGTSEETQYF.

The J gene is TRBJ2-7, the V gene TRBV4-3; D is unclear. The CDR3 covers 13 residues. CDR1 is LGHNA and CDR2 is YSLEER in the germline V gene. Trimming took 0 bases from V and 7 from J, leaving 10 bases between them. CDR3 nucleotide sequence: TGCGCCAGCAGCCAAGATCTTAGGCAAGAGCAGTACTTC. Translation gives CASSQDLRQEQYF.

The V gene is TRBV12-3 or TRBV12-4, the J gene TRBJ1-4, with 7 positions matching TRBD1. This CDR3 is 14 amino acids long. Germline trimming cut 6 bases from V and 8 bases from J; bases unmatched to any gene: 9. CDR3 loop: CASRDNRGGEKLFF. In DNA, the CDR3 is TGTGCCAGCAGAGACAACAGGGGAGGCGAAAAACTGTTTTTT.

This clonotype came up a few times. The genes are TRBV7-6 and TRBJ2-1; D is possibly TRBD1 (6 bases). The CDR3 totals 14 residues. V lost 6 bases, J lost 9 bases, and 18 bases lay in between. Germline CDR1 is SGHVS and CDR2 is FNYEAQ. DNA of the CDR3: TGTGCCAGCAGTAAAACCCAGGGGTTTGGTGAGCAGTTCTTC. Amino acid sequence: CASSKTQGFGEQFF.

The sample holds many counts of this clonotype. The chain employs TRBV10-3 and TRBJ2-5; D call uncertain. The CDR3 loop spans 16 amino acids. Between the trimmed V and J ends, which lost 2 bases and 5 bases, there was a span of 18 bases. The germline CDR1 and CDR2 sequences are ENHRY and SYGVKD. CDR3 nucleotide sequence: TGTGCCATCAGTGAGCCCCAGCGCCCGTCGGGTGAGACCCAGTACTTC. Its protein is CAISEPQRPSGETQYF.